This T cell receptor beta chain is drawn from a study of cytomegalovirus exposure and HLA in healthy donors. Study as a whole: Genotyping of hundreds of donors showed that 80% to 90% belonged to the Caucasian-associated ancestry cluster. Study-wide findings and caveats: In a later analysis, across HLA loci, associated TCR counts were highest for DRB1, lowest for HLA-C. Cytomegalovirus status was reportedly diagnosed by the classifier with high sensitivity and specificity. The study recorded 150 to 200 TCR beta chains that were cytomegalovirus-associated.

PCR used 60 Vbeta primers and 13 Jbeta primers. Sequencing used immunoSEQ multiplex PCR; TCRdb keeps in-frame clones, though not all of them. The sample carries around 140,000 clones, 77% recorded once. Germline lookup yields CDR1 KGHSH and CDR2 LQKENI. The CDR3 is made up of 14 amino acids. J gave up 2 bases and V 4 bases, and 4 bases lay outside the gene matches. As for this clone: Its specificity is unknown.

This receptor was identified in an older woman in good health and CMV-seronegative. The J gene is TRBJ2-5, the V gene TRBV18; 7 bases match TRBD1. Source material: PBMCs. The CDR3 here is CASSRVTGQETQYF. The CDR3, as DNA: TGTGCCAGCTCACGGGTGACAGGGCAAGAGACCCAGTACTTC.